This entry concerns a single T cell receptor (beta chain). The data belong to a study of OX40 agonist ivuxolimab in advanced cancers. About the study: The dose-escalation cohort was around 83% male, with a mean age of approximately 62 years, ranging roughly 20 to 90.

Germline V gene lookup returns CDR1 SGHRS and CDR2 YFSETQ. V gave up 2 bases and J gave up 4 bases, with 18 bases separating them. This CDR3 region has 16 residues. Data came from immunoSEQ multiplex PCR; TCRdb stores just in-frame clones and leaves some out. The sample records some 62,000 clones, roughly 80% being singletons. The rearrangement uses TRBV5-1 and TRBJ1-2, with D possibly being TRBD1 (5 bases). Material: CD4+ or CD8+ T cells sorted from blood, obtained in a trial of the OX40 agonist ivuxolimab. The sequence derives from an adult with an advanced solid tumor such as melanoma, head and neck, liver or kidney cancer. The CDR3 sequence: CASSLEGPPALYGYTF. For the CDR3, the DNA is TGCGCCAGCAGCTTAGAGGGGCCGCCTGCCCTCTATGGCTACACCTTC.